Given below is one T cell receptor beta chain in context. This clone was detected a few times. This clone's antigen is unknown. The sample holds no much larger clone one base away, and base qualities are not on file. The data stem from a study of CD8+ T cells in alopecia areata (dated by TCRdb to between 2018 and 2020). Background on the whole study: The treated patients took part in an open-label pilot trial in which moderate-to-severe alopecia areata was treated with oral tofacitinib at 5 to 10 mg twice daily. Patients received tofacitinib for 6 to 18 months and were then followed off drug for 6 months to check for delayed response and recurrence. The SALT score, which quantifies the percentage of affected scalp surface area, was used to measure disease severity in treated patients. To study T cell clonal expansion in alopecia areata, the researchers applied high-throughput TCRbeta sequencing to both the C3H/HeJ mouse model and human patients. Scalp tissue and sorted CD4+ and CD8+ peripheral blood T cells from patchy and totalis/universalis alopecia areata patients and from healthy controls were covered by human TCRbeta sequencing. Tofacitinib-treated patients had biopsies at baseline and at 4 and 24 weeks of treatment, with a later scalp biopsy in several patients. Clonality in the scalp was compared among normal scalp (n=4), patchy alopecia areata scalp (n=8), and alopecia totalis/universalis scalp (n=8). RNA was extracted with the PAXgene miRNA kit for fixed scalp, the miRNeasy kit for PBMCs, and the RNeasy kit for mouse skin. TCRbeta CDR3 regions were amplified by immunoSEQ multiplex PCR with 35 Vbeta forward and 13 Jbeta reverse primers. Overall study results and their limits: Shared TCR sequences between patients were less evident than in mice, which may be partly attributable to HLA diversity in the patient population. Compared with normal scalp, lesional scalp had higher clonality and more expanded CD8+ clones, particularly in alopecia totalis/universalis, a pattern that suggests antigenic drive. Scalp TCR repertoire analysis is complicated because resident alphabeta T cells in normal human skin are also sequenced, whereas mouse skin is dominated by gammadelta T cells. With tofacitinib, both scalp clonality and the number of expanded CD8+ clones among the top 100 scalp clones went down significantly. Many expanded lesional clones were found to persist in scalp and blood during tofacitinib treatment, and relapse after treatment cessation may be partly explained by this persistence. Because the treated cohort was small and had only one nonresponder, larger studies are needed to examine links between baseline CD8+ expansion and response.

The germline V gene yields MGHRA for CDR1 and YSYEKL for CDR2. Inclusive of the bounding cysteine and phenylalanine, the CDR3 is 16 residues long. Of all the DNA, just the CDR3 is kept, 48 bases in frame from base 1. V loses 0 bases of germline sequence and J loses 2 bases, and the interval between the two ends is 13 bases. Library construction relied on the immunoSEQ multiplex PCR assay. For TCR sequencing, RNA was extracted from every sample and reverse transcribed into cDNA to serve as template. First-strand cDNA was synthesized with SuperScript III using a 2:1 mix of oligo-dT and random hexamers. A synthetic immune receptor repertoire was used to assess amplification bias, and residual bias was removed computationally. Turning to the authors' computational methods: Raw reads were preprocessed for error removal, and CDR3 was defined according to IMGT conventions as running from the conserved cysteine to phenylalanine. Clonality was computed as 1 minus the Shannon entropy, with the entropy normalized by log2 of the number of productive unique TCRs. Scalp TCRbeta sequences were cross-referenced with sorted blood CD4 and CD8 repertoires so that the CD4 or CD8 identity of scalp clones could be inferred. Not all clones reach the TCRdb copy of this immuneACCESS table, which keeps in-frame sequences only. Checked studies attribute under half of the gap to unresolved V genes and leave the rest unexplained. That table is the source of V, J and clone size, and D and trimming were worked out from the DNA. This sample holds a few hundred thousand clones; about three fifths were observed only once. The ten most abundant clones make up 0.9% to 0.95% of the sample.

Read against the paper, the sample's treatment or condition label means: oral pan-JAK inhibitor, 5-10 mg twice daily. Peripheral blood and lesional scalp punch biopsies were obtained from patients with alopecia areata. PBMCs were separated by density centrifugation and stained for CD3, CD4 and CD8, after which CD4+ and CD8+ T cells were sorted on a FACSAria. In this chain, TRBV4-1 is recombined with TRBJ1-2; 6 matching bases give a weak D call of TRBD1. The TCR comes from a human donor with alopecia areata. The input for sequencing was CD4+ T cells sorted from blood, taken at roughly week 53, from a patient treated with tofacitinib. The encoded CDR3 is CASSQDPLDRNYGYTF. The nucleotides read TGCGCCAGCAGCCAAGATCCGCTGGACAGAAACTATGGCTACACCTTC.